The rows below give T cell receptor beta chains drawn from one sample of a study of T cells in Graves' hyperthyroidism and ophthalmopathy. TCRdb re-derived calls from the multiplex PCR reads in MiXCR, one entry per CDR3 protein. The profile covers 300,000 to 450,000 distinct CDR3 sequences, with roughly 25% appearing a single time and over 70% taken by the ten largest. Sequencing was done on a sample of blood. The source of these receptors is a man aged 50 to 60 with Graves' hyperthyroidism. Both conserved end residues are part of each CDR3. A D gene is named only where the DNA matches it firmly. Clone size is not always given. Where it is, it says once, few, many or a class for expanded clones.

V	D	size	J	DNA	CDR3
TRBV7-9	.	many	TRBJ2-1	TGTGCCAGCAGCCCGAAACCTAGCGACCGTAGGTACAATGAGCAGTTCTTC	CASSPKPSDRRYNEQFF
TRBV20-1	.	.	TRBJ1-5	TGCAGTGCTAGGGAAGGGGTGGTGCAGCCCCAGCATTTT	CSAREGVVQPQHF
TRBV20-1	.	.	TRBJ1-2	TGCAGTGCGGACGCCCTGGGCGTAGGGGGCTACACCTTC	CSADALGVGGYTF
TRBV7-8	TRBD2	.	TRBJ2-1	TGTGCCAGCAGCTTAGATGCGATCGGGACTAGCGGGAGGGGGGGTGAGCAGTTCTTC	CASSLDAIGTSGRGGEQFF
TRBV3-1	.	many	TRBJ2-1	TGTGCCAGCAGCCAAGAAGGAACGGGTTACAATGAGCAGTTCTTC	CASSQEGTGYNEQFF
TRBV6-2/TRBV6-3	.	.	TRBJ2-1	TGTGCCAGCAGCATAAATCGCTCGGGACAAAATTCCTACAATGAGCAGTTCTTC	CASSINRSGQNSYNEQFF
TRBV7-2	.	.	TRBJ1-5	TGTGCCAGCAGCTTAGCTACGAGTTTTCCCCAGCCCCAGCATTTT	CASSLATSFPQPQHF
TRBV12-5	.	many	TRBJ2-7	TGTGCTAGTGGTTTGGGGGGGTACGAGCAGTACTTC	CASGLGGYEQYF
TRBV6-1	TRBD2	many	TRBJ2-1	TGTGCCAGCAGGACTAGCGGGAGGGCCGGTGAGGTGTTCTTC	CASRTSGRAGEVFF
TRBV7-8	TRBD1	many	TRBJ2-7	TGTGCCAGCAGCCCGGGACAGGAAGACTACGAGCAGTACTTC	CASSPGQEDYEQYF
TRBV3-1	.	.	TRBJ2-7	TGTGCCAGCAGCCACAGAAGCAGGGGGGAGGAGCAGTACTTC	CASSHRSRGEEQYF
TRBV28	TRBD1	.	TRBJ1-1	TGTGCCAGCAGCCAACGGACAGGGGGGAACACTGAAGCTTTCTTT	CASSQRTGGNTEAFF
TRBV24-1	.	.	TRBJ2-1	TGTGCCACCAGTGGCTTTAGCGGAGCCCACAATGAGCAGTTCTTC	CATSGFSGAHNEQFF
TRBV20-1	TRBD2	few	TRBJ2-7	TGCAGTGCTAGAGAGGTAGCGGGGGACTACGAGCAGTACTTC	CSAREVAGDYEQYF
TRBV28	.	many	TRBJ1-1	TGTGCCAGCAGTCGACCGGGGCGCGCCATGAACACTGAAGCTTTCTTT	CASSRPGRAMNTEAFF
TRBV20-1	TRBD1	once	TRBJ2-7	TGCAGTGCGGGACAGGGTTATACTCTTGCCTACGAGCAGTACTTC	CSAGQGYTLAYEQYF
TRBV30	.	.	TRBJ1-1	TGTGCCTGGAGTGTATTATACGGCAGATCGACAGAAGCTTTCTTT	CAWSVLYGRSTEAFF
TRBV11-2	.	.	TRBJ2-7	TGTGCCAGCAGCTTAGTGGCGGGATCACAGGACGAGCAGTACTTC	CASSLVAGSQDEQYF
TRBV7-2	.	.	TRBJ2-3	TGTGCCAGCAGCTACTTAGGACTAAGCCGAACAGATACGCAGTATTTT	CASSYLGLSRTDTQYF
TRBV9	TRBD2	few	TRBJ2-3	TGTGCCAGCAGCGACCCTCGGGGGGAGGGGTCAGATACGCAGTATTTT	CASSDPRGEGSDTQYF
TRBV2	.	many	TRBJ2-7	TGTGCCAGCTCCGAGAATCTAGGGCGGTCCTACGAGCAGTACTTC	CASSENLGRSYEQYF
TRBV29-1	TRBD1	many	TRBJ1-1	TGCAGCGCCCAAAGGGGACAGGGTGACACTGAAGCTTTCTTT	CSAQRGQGDTEAFF
TRBV6-1	TRBD2	.	TRBJ2-7	TGTGCCAATGGGACTAGCGGGAAACTCTACGAGCAGTACTTC	CANGTSGKLYEQYF
TRBV20-1	TRBD2	.	TRBJ2-2	TGCAGTGCCCGTAGCGGGAGGGAAATGAACACCGGGGAGCTGTTTTTT	CSARSGREMNTGELFF
TRBV29-1	.	.	TRBJ2-2	TGCAGCGTTGTGGGTGGCACCGGGGAGCTGTTTTTT	CSVVGGTGELFF
TRBV20-1	.	.	TRBJ1-5	TGCAGTGCTAGGCAGGGGCTGGATCAGCCCCAGCATTTT	CSARQGLDQPQHF
TRBV20-1	.	.	TRBJ1-2	TGCAGTGCTAGAGATAGCTCCGTCTACACCTTC	CSARDSSVYTF
TRBV15	.	.	TRBJ2-1	TGTGCCACCAGCAGAGATACGGCCGGGGATGAGCAGTTCTTC	CATSRDTAGDEQFF
TRBV4-1	.	.	TRBJ1-1	TGCGCCAGCAGCCAAGAAGGGGATGCTGAAGCTTTCTTT	CASSQEGDAEAFF
TRBV6-1	.	.	TRBJ2-4	TGTGCCAGCAGTAGCTGGACTGGTAAAAACATTCAGTACTTC	CASSSWTGKNIQYF